This T cell receptor beta chain was retrieved from a study of regulatory T cells in long-lasting Graves disease. Study-level results: Patients with persistent Graves' had lower TCR diversity than newly diagnosed patients.

Germline lookup yields CDR1 MDHEN and CDR2 SYDVKM. This CDR3 spans 15 amino acids. V trimming: 5 bases; J trimming: 7 bases; junction bases outside the gene matches: 7. Comment on this clonotype: Its antigen is not known.

Libraries of TCR beta came from iRepertoire HTBI primers plus Arm-PCR of CDR3 regions. TCRdb redid the calling of the multiplex PCR reads with MiXCR, one entry per CDR3 protein. The table has 400,000 to 500,000 distinct CDR3 sequences, approximately 14% seen once; the top ten hold approximately 17%. The time point: newly diagnosed GD, antithyroid drugs for less than 3 months. The authors made the TCR library using RNA they extracted from PBMCs. With EDTA tubes as the receptacles, roughly 9.7 milliliters of peripheral blood were drawn. These data also featured in a second study, about T cells in Graves' hyperthyroidism and ophthalmopathy.

V gene TRBV28 combines with J gene TRBJ2-1; 11 nucleotides align to TRBD2. Here the sequenced sample was peripheral blood mononuclear cells (PBMCs), taken at new diagnosis, from a patient treated with antithyroid drugs. This receptor was obtained from a woman aged 45 to 65 with Graves disease. CDR3 sequence: CASSPGTSGANEQFF. The CDR3 DNA is TGTGCCAGCAGTCCCGGGACTAGCGGCGCAAATGAGCAGTTCTTC.